This TCR beta chain came from a study of shared clonotypes between healthy human individuals. Original processing methods: Quality scores were absent from the junction-only immunoSEQ sequences, so filtering differed. This table comes from immunoSEQ multiplex PCR, and its TCRdb copy is limited to in-frame clones, with some not included. Clone size and V and J calls were adopted from that table, with D and trimming inferred from the DNA. The sample lists 640,000 or so clones; around 72% were seen once. Donors had no recently reported acute infections or vaccinations and were HIV-negative. Points from the study as a whole: A handful of donors shared 4.5% to 6.5% of their naive CD4 clonotypes. Sequencing of the sorted subsets was shown by rarefaction to be incomplete despite large depth.

For this clone: The antigen is unknown.

Trimming cost V 6 bases and J 1 base; bases outside gene matches: 5. This CDR3 is 15 amino acids long. Per the germline V gene, CDR1 is MDHEN and CDR2 is SYDVKM. This clonotype originated in a woman in her 30s in good health. The chain carries TRBV28 and TRBJ2-7, with 11 bases lining up with TRBD2. Specimen: memory CD4+ T cells sorted from blood. Subset denoted: CD45RA-negative fraction. The CDR3 spells CASRVTSGGSYEQYF. In DNA, the CDR3 is TGTGCCAGCAGGGTCACTAGCGGGGGATCCTACGAGCAGTACTTC.